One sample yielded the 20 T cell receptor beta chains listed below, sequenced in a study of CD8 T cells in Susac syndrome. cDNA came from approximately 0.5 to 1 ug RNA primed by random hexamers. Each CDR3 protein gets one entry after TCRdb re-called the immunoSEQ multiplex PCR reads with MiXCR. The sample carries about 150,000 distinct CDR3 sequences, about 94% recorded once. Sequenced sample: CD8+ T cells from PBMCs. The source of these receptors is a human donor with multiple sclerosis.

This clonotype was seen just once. This CDR3 is CASSSFNYGYTF. In nucleotides, the CDR3 is TGTGCCAGCAGCTCGTTTAACTATGGCTACACCTTC. The V and J genes are TRBV9 and TRBJ1-2, with D unclear. This CDR3 region has 12 residues. Germline CDR1 SGDLS, CDR2 YYNGEE. V dropped 4 bases and J dropped 1 base, with 5 bases sitting between them.

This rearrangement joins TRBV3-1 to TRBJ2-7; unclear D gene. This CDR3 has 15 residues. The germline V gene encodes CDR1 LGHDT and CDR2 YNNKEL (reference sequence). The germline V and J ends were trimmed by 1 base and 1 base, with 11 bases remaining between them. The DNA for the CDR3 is TGTGCCAGCAGCCAAGCGGACCACGAATCCTACGAGCAGTACTTC. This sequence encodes CASSQADHESYEQYF.

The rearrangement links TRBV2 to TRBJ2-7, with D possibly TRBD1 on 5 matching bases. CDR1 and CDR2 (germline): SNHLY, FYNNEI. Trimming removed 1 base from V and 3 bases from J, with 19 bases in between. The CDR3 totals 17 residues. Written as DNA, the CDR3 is TGTGCCAGCAGTGAAGAGGGAAAGGCAGGGAAGAACTACGAGCAGTACTTC. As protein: CASSEEGKAGKNYEQYF.

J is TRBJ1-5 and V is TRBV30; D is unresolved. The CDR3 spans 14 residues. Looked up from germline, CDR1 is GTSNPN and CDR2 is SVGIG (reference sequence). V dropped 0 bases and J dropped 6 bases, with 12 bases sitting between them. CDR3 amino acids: CAWSVPGKSQPQHF. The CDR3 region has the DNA TGTGCCTGGAGTGTACCGGGGAAGTCTCAGCCCCAGCATTTT.

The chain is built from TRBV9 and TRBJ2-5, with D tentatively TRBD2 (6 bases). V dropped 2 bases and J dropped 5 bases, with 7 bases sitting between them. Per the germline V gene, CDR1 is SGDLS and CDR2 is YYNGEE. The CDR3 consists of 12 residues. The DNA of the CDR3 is TGTGCCAGCAGCGTGGGAGGCGAGACCCAGTACTTC. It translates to CASSVGGETQYF.

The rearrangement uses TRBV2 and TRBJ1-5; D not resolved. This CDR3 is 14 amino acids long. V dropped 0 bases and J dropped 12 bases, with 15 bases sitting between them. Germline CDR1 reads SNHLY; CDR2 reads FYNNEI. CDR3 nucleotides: TGTGCCAGCAGTGAAGCGCGAGTGTGGGTGGACCAGCATTTT. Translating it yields CASSEARVWVDQHF. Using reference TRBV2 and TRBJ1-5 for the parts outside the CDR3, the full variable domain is EPEVTQTPSHQVTQMGQEVILRCVPISNHLYFYWYRQILGQKVEFLVSFYNNEISEKSEIFDDQFSVERPDGSNFTLKIRSTKLEDSAMYFCASSEARVWVDQHFGDGTRLSIL.

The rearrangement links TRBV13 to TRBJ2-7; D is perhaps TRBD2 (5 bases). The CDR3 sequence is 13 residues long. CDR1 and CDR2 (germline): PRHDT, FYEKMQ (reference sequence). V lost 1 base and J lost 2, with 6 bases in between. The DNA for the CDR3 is TGTGCCAGCAGCTTAGACGGGACCTACGAGCAGTACTTC. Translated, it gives CASSLDGTYEQYF.

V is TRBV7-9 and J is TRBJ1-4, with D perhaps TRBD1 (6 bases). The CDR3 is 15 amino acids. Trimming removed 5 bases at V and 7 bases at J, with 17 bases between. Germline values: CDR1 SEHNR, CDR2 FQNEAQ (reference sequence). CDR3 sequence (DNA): TGTGCCAGCAGCCCCCGGGACACCCCTCCTGAAAAACTGTTTTTT. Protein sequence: CASSPRDTPPEKLFF.

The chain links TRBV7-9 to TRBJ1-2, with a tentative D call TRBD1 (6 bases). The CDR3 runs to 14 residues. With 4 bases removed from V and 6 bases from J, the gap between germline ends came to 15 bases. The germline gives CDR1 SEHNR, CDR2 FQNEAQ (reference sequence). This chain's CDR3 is CASSSNRDNNGYTF. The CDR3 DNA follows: TGTGCCAGCAGCTCCAACCGGGACAACAATGGCTACACCTTC.

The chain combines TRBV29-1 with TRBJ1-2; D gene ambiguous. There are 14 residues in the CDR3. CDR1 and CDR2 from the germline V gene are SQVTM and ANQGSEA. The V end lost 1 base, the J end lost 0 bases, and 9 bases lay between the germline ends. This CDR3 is CSVEVGQANYGYTF. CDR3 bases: TGCAGCGTTGAAGTTGGTCAGGCTAACTATGGCTACACCTTC.

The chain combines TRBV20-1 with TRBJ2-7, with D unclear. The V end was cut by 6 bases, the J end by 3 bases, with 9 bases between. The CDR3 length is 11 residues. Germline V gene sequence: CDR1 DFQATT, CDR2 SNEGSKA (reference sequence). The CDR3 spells CSALLDYEQYF. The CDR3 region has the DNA TGCAGTGCACTTCTCGACTACGAGCAGTACTTC.

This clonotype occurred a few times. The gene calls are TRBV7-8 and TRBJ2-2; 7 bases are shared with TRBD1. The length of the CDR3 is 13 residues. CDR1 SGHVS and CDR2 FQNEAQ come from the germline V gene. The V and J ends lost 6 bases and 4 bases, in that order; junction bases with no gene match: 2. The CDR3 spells CASSSGGTGELFF. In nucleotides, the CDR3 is TGTGCCAGCAGTTCAGGGGGCACCGGGGAGCTGTTTTTT.

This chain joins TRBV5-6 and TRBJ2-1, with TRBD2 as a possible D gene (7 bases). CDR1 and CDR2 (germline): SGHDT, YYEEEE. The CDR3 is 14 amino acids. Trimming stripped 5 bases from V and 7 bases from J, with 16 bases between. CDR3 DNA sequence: TGTGCCAGCAGGGACCCGGGGGGCTTGAATGAGCAGTTCTTC. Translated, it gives CASRDPGGLNEQFF. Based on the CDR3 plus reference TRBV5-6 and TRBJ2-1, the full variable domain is DAGVTQSPTHLIKTRGQQVTLRCSPKSGHDTVSWYQQALGQGPQFIFQYYEEEERQRGNFPDRFSGHQFPNYSSELNVNALLLGDSALYLCASRDPGGLNEQFFGPGTRLTVL.

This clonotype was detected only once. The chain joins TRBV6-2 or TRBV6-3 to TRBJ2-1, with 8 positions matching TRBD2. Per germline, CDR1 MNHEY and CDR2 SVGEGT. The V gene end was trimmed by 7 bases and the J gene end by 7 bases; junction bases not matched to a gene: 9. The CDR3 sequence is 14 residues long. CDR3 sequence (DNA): TGTGCCAGCACAACTGGCGGGGGGTTAAATGAGCAGTTCTTC. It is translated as CASTTGGGLNEQFF.

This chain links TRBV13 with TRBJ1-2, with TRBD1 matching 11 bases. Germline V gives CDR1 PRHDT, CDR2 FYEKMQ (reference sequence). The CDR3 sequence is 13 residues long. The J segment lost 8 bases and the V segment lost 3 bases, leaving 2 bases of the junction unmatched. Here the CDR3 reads CASSLDRGRGYTF. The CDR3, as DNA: TGTGCCAGCAGCTTGGACAGGGGGCGAGGCTACACCTTC.

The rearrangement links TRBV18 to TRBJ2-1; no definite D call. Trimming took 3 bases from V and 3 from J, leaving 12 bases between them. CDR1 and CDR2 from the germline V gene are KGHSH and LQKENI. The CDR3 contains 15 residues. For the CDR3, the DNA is TGTGCCAGCTCACCGAAACGCAGAAACTACAATGAGCAGTTCTTC. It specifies CASSPKRRNYNEQFF.

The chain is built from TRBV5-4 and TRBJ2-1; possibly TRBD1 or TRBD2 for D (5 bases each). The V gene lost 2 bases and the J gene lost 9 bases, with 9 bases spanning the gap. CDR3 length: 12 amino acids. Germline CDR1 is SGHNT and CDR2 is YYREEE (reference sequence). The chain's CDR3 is CASSFGGGEQFF. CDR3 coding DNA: TGTGCCAGCAGCTTCGGTGGGGGTGAGCAGTTCTTC.

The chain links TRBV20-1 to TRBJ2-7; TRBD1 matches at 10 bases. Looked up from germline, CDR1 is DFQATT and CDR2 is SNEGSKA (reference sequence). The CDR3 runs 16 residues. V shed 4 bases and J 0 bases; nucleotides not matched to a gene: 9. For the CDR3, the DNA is TGCAGTGCTACGCCGCGGGACAGGGGTAACTCCTACGAGCAGTACTTC. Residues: CSATPRDRGNSYEQYF.

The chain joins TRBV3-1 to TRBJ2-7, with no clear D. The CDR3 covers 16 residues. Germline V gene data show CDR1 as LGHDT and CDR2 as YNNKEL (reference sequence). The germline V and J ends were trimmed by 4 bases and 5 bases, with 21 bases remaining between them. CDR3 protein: CASSLLSTVDEDEQYF. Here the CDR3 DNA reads TGTGCCAGCAGCCTCCTCTCTACAGTGGACGAGGACGAGCAGTACTTC.

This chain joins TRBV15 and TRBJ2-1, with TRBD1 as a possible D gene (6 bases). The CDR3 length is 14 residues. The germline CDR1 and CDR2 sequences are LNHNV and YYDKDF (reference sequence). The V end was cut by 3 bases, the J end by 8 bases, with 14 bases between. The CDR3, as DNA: TGTGCCACCAGCAGTGAGGACAGTAACGATGAGCAGTTCTTC. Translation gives CATSSEDSNDEQFF. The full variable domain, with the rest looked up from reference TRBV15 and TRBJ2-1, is DAMVIQNPRYQVTQFGKPVTLSCSQTLNHNVMYWYQQKSSQAPKLLFHYYDKDFNNEADTPDNFQSRRPNTSFCFLDIRSPGLGDTAMYLCATSSEDSNDEQFFGPGTRLTVL.